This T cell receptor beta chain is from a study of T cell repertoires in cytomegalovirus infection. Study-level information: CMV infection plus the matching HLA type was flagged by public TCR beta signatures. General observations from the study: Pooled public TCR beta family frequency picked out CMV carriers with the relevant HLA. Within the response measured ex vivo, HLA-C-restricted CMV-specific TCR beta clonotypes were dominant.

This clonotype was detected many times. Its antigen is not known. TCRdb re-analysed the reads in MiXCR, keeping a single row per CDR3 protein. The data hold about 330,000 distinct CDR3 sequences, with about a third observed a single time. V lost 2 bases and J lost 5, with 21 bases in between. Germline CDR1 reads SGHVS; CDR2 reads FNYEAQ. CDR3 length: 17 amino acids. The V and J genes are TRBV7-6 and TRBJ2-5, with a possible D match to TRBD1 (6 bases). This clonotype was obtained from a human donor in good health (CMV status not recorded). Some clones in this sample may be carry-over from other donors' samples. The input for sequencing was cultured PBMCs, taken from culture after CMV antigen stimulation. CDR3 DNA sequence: TGTGCCAGCAGCTTATCAGCCCAGGGGATGGTGGCGGAGACCCAGTACTTC. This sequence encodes CASSLSAQGMVAETQYF.